The 31 T cell receptor beta chains given below trace back to one sample, sequenced in a study of graft-versus-host responses after intestinal transplantation. Produced via immunoSEQ multiplex PCR; TCRdb's table is partial and in-frame only. The table lists 80,000 to 95,000 clones, about 88% of them singletons, with approximately 0.28% in the top ten. Their antigens are not known. The source material was unstimulated CD4+ T cells sorted from spleen or lymph node cells, sampled before transplant. All receptors come from a human donor who was the organ donor for an intestinal transplant.

This clone has a handful of counts. The rearrangement uses TRBV5-1 and TRBJ2-7; D may be TRBD1 (7 bases). Trimming pared 6 bases from V and 2 bases from J, leaving 15 bases between. The CDR3 consists of 14 residues. From germline, CDR1 is SGHRS and CDR2 YFSETQ. The CDR3 DNA is TGCGCCAGCACCAGGGGGGCGGGGACCTACGAGCAGTACTTC. Its translation: CASTRGAGTYEQYF.

J is TRBJ2-2 and V is TRBV9; TRBD1 matches 7 bases. The V gene end was trimmed by 0 bases and the J gene end by 5 bases; junction bases not matched to a gene: 13. Germline CDR1 SGDLS, CDR2 YYNGEE. There are 18 residues in the CDR3. DNA for the CDR3: TGTGCCAGCAGCGTAGACTTGTATCACAGGGGAAGTACCGGGGAGCTGTTTTTT. It codes for CASSVDLYHRGSTGELFF.

The genes are TRBV5-8 and TRBJ2-6, with unresolved D. Germline CDR1 and CDR2: SGHTS and YDEGEE. Trimming stripped 1 base from V and 0 bases from J, with 11 bases between. The CDR3 runs 17 residues. The DNA of the CDR3 is TGTGCCAGCAGCTTGAGCGAGCGCCGCTCTGGGGCCAACGTCCTGACTTTC. It is translated as CASSLSERRSGANVLTF.

The chain couples TRBV6-5 to TRBJ1-1, with D perhaps matching TRBD1 (6 bases). There are 13 residues in the CDR3. Germline-derived CDR1 and CDR2 are MNHEY and SVGAGI. V was trimmed by 0 bases and J by 11 bases, leaving 13 bases between them. The CDR3 here is CASSYSGGAEAFF. The CDR3 nucleotides are TGTGCCAGCAGTTACTCTGGGGGCGCCGAGGCTTTCTTT.

This rearrangement joins TRBV18 to TRBJ2-2; TRBD2 is a possible D gene (5 bases). CDR3 length equals 17 residues. Deletions cut 3 bases from V and 2 bases from J, with 16 bases between. The germline V gene has CDR1 KGHSH and CDR2 LQKENI. This CDR3 reads CASSPVPPGVNTGELFF. The CDR3 DNA is TGTGCCAGCTCACCGGTCCCTCCCGGGGTCAACACCGGGGAGCTGTTTTTT.

The CDR3 loop is CASSRDRVNQPQHF. The CDR3 coding sequence is TGTGCCAGCAGCCGGGACAGGGTCAATCAGCCCCAGCATTTT. This chain connects TRBV6-1 to TRBJ1-5, with 9 bases identical to TRBD1. The CDR3 runs to 14 residues. V dropped 6 bases and J dropped 3; count of bases not matched to a gene: 3. Germline V gene lookup returns CDR1 MNHNS and CDR2 SASEGT.

This clone was counted a single time. The chain links TRBV9 to TRBJ2-1; 10 bases agree with TRBD2. The CDR3 extends over 16 amino acids. Per germline, CDR1 SGDLS and CDR2 YYNGEE. With 3 bases clipped from V and 10 bases from J, the junction kept 13 bases outside the gene matches. Here the CDR3 DNA reads TGTGCCAGCAGCGCCCTCACGCTAGCGGGAGCTGGAGAGCAGTTCTTC. Translated, it gives CASSALTLAGAGEQFF.

This sequence joins TRBV9 and TRBJ2-2, with 11 positions matching TRBD2. The CDR3 is 16 amino acids. V shed 1 base and J 1 base; nucleotides not matched to a gene: 0. CDR1 is SGDLS and CDR2 is YYNGEE in the germline V gene. CDR3 region: CASSVLAGGNTGELFF. DNA of the CDR3: TGTGCCAGCAGCGTACTAGCGGGAGGGAACACCGGGGAGCTGTTTTTT.

The CDR3 protein is CSVGQLNTEAFF. CDR3 bases: TGCAGCGTGGGACAATTGAACACTGAAGCTTTCTTT. V and J are TRBV29-1 and TRBJ1-1, with a possible D match to TRBD1 (6 bases). The V end lost 6 bases, the J end lost 0 bases, and 8 bases lay between the germline ends. CDR3 length: 12 amino acids. Per the germline V gene, CDR1 is SQVTM and CDR2 is ANQGSEA.

The chain combines TRBV28 with TRBJ2-5; TRBD2 matches 9 bases. Losses at the gene ends were 6 bases for V and 4 bases for J; bases not matched to a gene: 12. The CDR3 spans 16 residues. CDR1 MDHEN and CDR2 SYDVKM come from the germline V gene. The CDR3 loop reads CASRPYYSGRLETQYF. The CDR3 DNA is TGTGCCAGCAGGCCCTATTACAGCGGGAGGCTAGAGACCCAGTACTTC.

This clone was found once. The rearrangement joins TRBV6-1 to TRBJ2-7, with 8 positions matching TRBD2. CDR1 MNHNS and CDR2 SASEGT come from the germline V gene. CDR3 length: 15 amino acids. The junction had 12 bases not matched to a gene; V was cut back by 6 bases and J by 5 bases. This chain's CDR3 is CASSPAGTRFHEQYF. Here the CDR3 DNA reads TGTGCCAGCAGCCCCGCCGGGACTAGGTTCCACGAGCAGTACTTC.

The genes are TRBV7-9 and TRBJ1-3; perhaps TRBD1 as D (5 bases). The CDR3 covers 17 residues. The germline V gene encodes CDR1 SEHNR and CDR2 FQNEAQ (reference sequence). Trimming cost V 5 bases and J 2 bases, with 19 bases left between them. The CDR3 sequence: CASSRTPERQTGNTIYF. The CDR3 region has the DNA TGTGCCAGCAGCAGAACCCCCGAGAGACAGACTGGAAACACCATATATTTT.

V usage is TRBV28 and J usage is TRBJ1-5; D call uncertain. The CDR3 extends over 15 amino acids. Trimming pared 2 bases from V and 0 bases from J, leaving 8 bases between. Per germline, CDR1 MDHEN and CDR2 SYDVKM. In DNA, the CDR3 is TGTGCCAGCAGTTTAGGCCATTATAGCAATCAGCCCCAGCATTTT. This encodes CASSLGHYSNQPQHF.

The V gene is TRBV4-2, the J gene TRBJ1-1; D is unclear. The germline CDR1 and CDR2 sequences are LGHNA and YNFKEQ. The V and J ends lost 1 base and 3 bases respectively, with 9 bases between them. This CDR3 has 14 amino acids. The CDR3 loop is CASSQGWQDTEAFF. The CDR3 DNA reads TGTGCCAGCAGCCAAGGTTGGCAGGACACTGAAGCTTTCTTT.

V gene TRBV5-1 combines with J gene TRBJ1-5; no definite D call. The CDR3 has 14 amino acids. The germline V and J ends were trimmed by 3 bases and 5 bases, with 12 bases remaining between them. Germline assignment: CDR1 SGHRS and CDR2 YFSETQ. This chain's CDR3 is CASSSSTGDQPQHF. The CDR3 nucleotides read TGCGCCAGCAGCTCCTCGACTGGAGATCAGCCCCAGCATTTT.

This clone was detected only once. The rearrangement links TRBV18 to TRBJ2-1; 7 nucleotides line up with TRBD2. The CDR3 contains 19 residues. Germline V gene sequence: CDR1 KGHSH, CDR2 LQKENI. With V trimmed by 0 bases and J by 0 bases, 11 bases remained unmatched. The CDR3: CASSPPIIGGRGSYNEQFF. The CDR3 DNA reads TGTGCCAGCTCACCACCGATTATAGGAGGGAGGGGCTCCTACAATGAGCAGTTCTTC.

This chain links TRBV6-4 with TRBJ1-2, with D possibly matching TRBD1 (5 bases). Per the germline V gene, CDR1 is MRHNA and CDR2 is SNTAGT. The CDR3 spans 12 residues. V dropped 2 bases and J dropped 7 bases, with 8 bases sitting between them. The CDR3 loop reads CASSDRGGGYTF. The CDR3 nucleotides are TGTGCCAGCAGTGACAGGGGTGGTGGCTACACCTTC.

The V and J genes are TRBV5-1 and TRBJ2-3; 7 nucleotides line up with TRBD2. This CDR3 comprises 14 residues. V lost 1 base to trimming and J lost 2 bases; unmatched junction nucleotides: 1. Germline lookup yields CDR1 SGHRS and CDR2 YFSETQ. The CDR3 DNA reads TGCGCCAGCAGCTTGCGGGGGGTCACAGATACGCAGTATTTT. This codes for CASSLRGVTDTQYF. Looking up the rest from reference TRBV5-1 and TRBJ2-3 gives the full variable domain: KAGVTQTPRYLIKTRGQQVTLSCSPISGHRSVSWYQQTPGQGLQFLFEYFSETQRNKGNFPGRFSGRQFSNSRSEMNVSTLELGDSALYLCASSLRGVTDTQYFGPGTRLTVL.

This chain links TRBV9 with TRBJ2-3; the match to TRBD2 covers 9 bases. Trimming at V came to 7 bases and at J to 7 bases, leaving 7 bases not matched to a gene. Germline CDR1 reads SGDLS; CDR2 reads YYNGEE. This CDR3 is 13 amino acids long. CDR3 in amino acids: CASGSGSTNTQYF. CDR3 in DNA: TGTGCCAGCGGTAGCGGGAGTACCAATACGCAGTATTTT.

The chain combines TRBV5-1 with TRBJ2-1; 9 positions match TRBD2. V was clipped by 0 bases and J by 9 bases; unmatched bases: 10. This CDR3 contains 16 residues. Germline CDR1 and CDR2: SGHRS and YFSETQ. CDR3 amino acids: CASSLGAGGLNTEQFF. The CDR3 DNA reads TGCGCCAGCAGCTTGGGGGCGGGGGGGCTAAATACTGAGCAGTTCTTC.

This chain links TRBV5-5 with TRBJ1-5; weak D call: TRBD1 (5 bases). The V end lost 3 bases, the J end lost 0 bases, and 10 bases lay between the germline ends. CDR3 length: 15 amino acids. The germline V gene has CDR1 SGHKS and CDR2 YYEKEE (reference sequence). As DNA, the CDR3 is TGTGCCAGCAGCTGGACACCCGATAGCAATCAGCCCCAGCATTTT. Its protein is CASSWTPDSNQPQHF.

The genes are TRBV6-1 and TRBJ2-5; D is undetermined. The ends were cut back, 6 bases at V and 5 bases at J, with 13 bases in the middle. Germline loops: CDR1 MNHNS, CDR2 SASEGT. The CDR3 runs to 13 residues. The CDR3 nucleotides are TGTGCCAGCAGAACGAACAGTTGGGAGACCCAGTACTTC. Amino acid sequence: CASRTNSWETQYF.

V usage is TRBV11-3 and J usage is TRBJ2-1; D perhaps matches TRBD1 (7 bases). Per the germline V gene, CDR1 is SGHNT and CDR2 is YENEEA. V was pared by 5 bases and J by 6 bases, with 17 bases between. CDR3 length: 15 amino acids. The CDR3 bases are TGTGCCAGCAGCCCTAACCACAGGGGAGGCAATGAGCAGTTCTTC. It specifies CASSPNHRGGNEQFF.

The rearrangement links TRBV7-8 to TRBJ2-2, with a possible D match to TRBD2 (6 bases). With 5 bases removed from V and 4 bases from J, the gap between germline ends came to 20 bases. This CDR3 spans 17 amino acids. Germline V CDR1 and CDR2: SGHVS, FQNEAQ. CDR3 sequence reads: CASSLASVTKFTGELFF. CDR3 bases: TGTGCCAGCAGCCTGGCTAGCGTGACAAAGTTCACCGGGGAGCTGTTTTTT.

The chain carries TRBV5-1 and TRBJ2-1, with TRBD2 matching 14 bases. CDR1 SGHRS and CDR2 YFSETQ come from the germline V gene. The CDR3 runs 20 residues. J gave up 1 base and V 5 bases, and 14 bases lay outside the gene matches. The CDR3 loop is CASSPASGTSGGRSYNEQFF. CDR3 DNA sequence: TGCGCCAGCAGTCCCGCTTCGGGGACTAGCGGGGGCCGATCCTACAATGAGCAGTTCTTC.

The chain is built from TRBV5-1 and TRBJ2-7, with 12 bases lining up with TRBD2. Trimming at V came to 3 bases and at J to 0 bases, leaving 7 bases not matched to a gene. Per the germline V gene, CDR1 is SGHRS and CDR2 is YFSETQ. This CDR3 has 17 amino acids. The CDR3 spells CASSWGPTSGSSYEQYF. The CDR3 DNA sequence: TGCGCCAGCAGCTGGGGTCCGACTAGCGGGAGCTCCTACGAGCAGTACTTC.

Only one count was recorded for this clone. This sequence joins TRBV7-9 and TRBJ2-5; TRBD2 agrees at 11 bases. CDR3 length equals 15 residues. With 3 bases clipped from V and 2 bases from J, the junction kept 2 bases outside the gene matches. CDR1 is SEHNR, CDR2 FQNEAQ, per germline (reference sequence). CDR3 nucleotide sequence: TGTGCCAGCAGCTTCTTAGCGGGAGGGCAAGAGACCCAGTACTTC. This sequence encodes CASSFLAGGQETQYF.

V gene TRBV11-2 combines with J gene TRBJ2-7; no reliable D call. V lost 0 bases to trimming and J lost 1 base, with 7 bases between them. CDR3 length: 14 residues. Germline V gene data show CDR1 as SGHAT and CDR2 as FQNNGV. CDR3 bases: TGTGCCAGCAGCTTAGAGGCAGGTTCCTACGAGCAGTACTTC. Translated: CASSLEAGSYEQYF.

This sequence joins TRBV11-2 and TRBJ1-2, with D unresolved. The V end was cut by 1 base, the J end by 5 bases, with 20 bases between. This CDR3 region has 17 residues. In germline, CDR1 is SGHAT, CDR2 FQNNGV. CDR3 sequence: CASSLAPLGAPTYGYTF. In nucleotides, the CDR3 is TGTGCCAGCAGCTTAGCCCCTCTGGGAGCTCCTACATATGGCTACACCTTC.

This chain uses TRBV2 with TRBJ2-3; D gene ambiguous. Germline-derived CDR1 and CDR2 are SNHLY and FYNNEI. V was pared by 6 bases and J by 2 bases, with 6 bases between. This CDR3 spans 12 amino acids. In nucleotides, the CDR3 is TGTGCCAGCAGCGGAGACACAGATACGCAGTATTTT. It translates to CASSGDTDTQYF.

This chain links TRBV29-1 with TRBJ1-2, with D unclear. Germline values: CDR1 SQVTM, CDR2 ANQGSEA. The V end lost 4 bases, the J end lost 8 bases, and 5 bases lay between the germline ends. The CDR3 runs to 9 residues. CDR3 amino acids: CSVGGGYTF. The CDR3 DNA reads TGCAGCGTTGGCGGGGGCTACACCTTC.